This T cell receptor beta chain originates from a study of blood T cell repertoires in COVID-19. Across the study: The origin of the acute and convalescent COVID-19 samples was the United States, Italy and Spain. Nucleic acid was either cDNA or gDNA, and it came from T cells, B-cell-depleted T cells, or PBMCs.

Authors' methods: Using reference gene primer amplification, nucleated cell counts were estimated. Profiled with immunoSEQ multiplex PCR; TCRdb holds only in-frame clones, not every one. D and trimming come from the DNA, and the V and J calls and clone size come from that table. The sample yields approximately 90,000 clones, roughly 80% seen once. Germline V lookup: CDR1 LGHNT, CDR2 FRNRAP. V lost 3 bases, J lost 5 bases, and 21 bases stayed unmatched. The CDR3 runs 20 residues. The receptor was derived from a man between 60 and 75 years old with acute or convalescent COVID-19. This chain connects TRBV12-5 to TRBJ1-1; 10 bases match TRBD1. The sample consisted of peripheral blood. The CDR3: CASGFKKGTGDYQRGTEAFF. The CDR3 DNA reads as TGTGCTAGTGGTTTTAAAAAAGGGACAGGGGACTATCAACGGGGGACTGAAGCTTTCTTT.